A single sample gave rise to the 29 T cell receptor beta chains below, sequenced in a study of cytomegalovirus exposure and HLA in healthy donors. PCR amplification relied on 60 Vbeta primers (plus 13 Jbeta primers). Using immunoSEQ multiplex PCR, the repertoire was profiled, and TCRdb retains in-frame clones only, with some absent. Among about 140,000 clones listed, almost 85% were seen once. Sequenced material: PBMCs. All receptors derive from a woman aged 55 to 70 in good health and CMV-seropositive.

The chain links TRBV4-3 to TRBJ2-7, with D perhaps TRBD1 (6 bases). The germline CDR1 and CDR2 sequences are LGHNA and YSLEER. CDR3 length: 15 residues. The V end was cut by 4 bases, the J end by 2 bases, with 15 bases between. The CDR3 region is CASSLHREFPYEQYF. CDR3 nucleotide sequence: TGCGCCAGCAGCCTCCACAGGGAATTCCCCTACGAGCAGTACTTC.

The rearrangement uses TRBV12-2 and TRBJ2-2; TRBD1 is the table's D call, not checked against the DNA. TRBV12-2 is a known pseudogene. CDR3 length: 18 amino acids. The CDR3 sequence: CASRLAEGDSKNTGELFF. CDR3 DNA: TGTGCAAGTCGCTTAGCGGAAGGGGACAGTAAAAACACCGGGGAGCTGTTTTTT.

This clone was observed at least ten times. The chain recombines TRBV6-5 with TRBJ1-2, with 7 bases identical to TRBD1. The germline V gene encodes CDR1 MNHEY and CDR2 SVGAGI. The CDR3 sequence is 15 residues long. V was pared by 7 bases and J by 0 bases, with 8 bases of the junction left unmatched. CDR3 amino acids: CASITRTGTNYGYTF. CDR3 bases: TGTGCCAGCATCACCCGGACAGGCACTAACTATGGCTACACCTTC.

The chain uses TRBV5-1 and TRBJ1-1; D may be TRBD1 (5 bases). V lost 10 bases to trimming and J lost 8 bases, with 15 bases between them. CDR3 length equals 11 residues. Germline CDR1 and CDR2: SGHRS and YFSETQ. The CDR3 DNA sequence: TGCGCCTCCGTTGGAAACAGGGAAGCTTTCTTT. Translating gives CASVGNREAFF.

This clone was counted only a few times. V usage is TRBV15 and J usage is TRBJ2-7; D may be TRBD1 (5 bases). There are 15 residues in the CDR3. CDR1 is LNHNV and CDR2 is YYDKDF in the germline V gene (reference sequence). The ends were cut back, 4 bases at V and 0 bases at J, with 13 bases in the middle. The CDR3 nucleotides read TGTGCCACCAGCATGACAGTTCAAATCTCCTACGAGCAGTACTTC. This sequence encodes CATSMTVQISYEQYF.

The chain links TRBV4-1 to TRBJ2-7; 14 nucleotides match TRBD2. V trimming: 0 bases; J trimming: 3 bases; junction bases outside the gene matches: 4. The CDR3 extends over 17 amino acids. CDR1 and CDR2 from the germline V gene are MGHRA and YSYEKL. CDR3 nucleotides: TGCGCCAGCAGCCAAGAACCGGGACTAGCGGGAGACTACGAGCAGTACTTC. As protein: CASSQEPGLAGDYEQYF.

The V gene is TRBV27, the J gene TRBJ2-1; maybe TRBD2 (6 bases). This CDR3 is built from 15 residues. The germline V gene has CDR1 MNHEY and CDR2 SMNVEV (reference sequence). V shed 2 bases and J shed 4 bases, with 12 bases lying between them. The CDR3 nucleotides read TGTGCCAGCAGTTTACTGGAGGGCCGTTACAATGAGCAGTTCTTC. Encoded protein: CASSLLEGRYNEQFF.

The count of this clone is one. The chain uses TRBV11-2 and TRBJ2-6; D is unresolved. Trimming cost V 6 bases and J 4 bases, with 10 bases left between them. Germline V CDR1 and CDR2: SGHAT, FQNNGV. This CDR3 comprises 14 residues. In DNA form, the CDR3 reads TGTGCCAGCAGGAGTCTGGGCGGGGCCAACGTCCTGACTTTC. It translates to CASRSLGGANVLTF.

Comment on this clone: Other DNA sequences from this sample encode an identical CDR3 as well. The J gene is TRBJ2-7, the V gene TRBV4-3; 11 positions match TRBD2. The CDR3 is made up of 15 amino acids. Germline V gene lookup returns CDR1 LGHNA and CDR2 YSLEER. V shed 4 bases and J 0 bases; nucleotides not matched to a gene: 2. The CDR3 DNA reads as TGCGCCAGCAGCCCCGGGACTAGCGGCTCCTACGAGCAGTACTTC. It translates to CASSPGTSGSYEQYF.

The J gene is TRBJ1-1, the V gene TRBV5-1, with 12 bases that match TRBD1. V dropped 0 bases and J dropped 5; count of bases not matched to a gene: 5. The germline V gene has CDR1 SGHRS and CDR2 YFSETQ. This CDR3 has 16 residues. CDR3 loop: CASSLVSGQGATEAFF. In DNA form, the CDR3 reads TGCGCCAGCAGCTTGGTCTCGGGACAGGGGGCAACTGAAGCTTTCTTT.

The chain combines TRBV19 with TRBJ2-5; 8 nucleotides align to TRBD2. The J call may be wrong; the DNA end is better matched by TRBJ2-7. The germline V gene encodes CDR1 LNHDA and CDR2 SQIVND (reference sequence). The CDR3 runs to 13 residues. CDR3 bases: TGTGCCAGTAGTCGCGGGGGGCCCTACGAGCAGTACTTC. Protein sequence: CASSRGGPYEQYF.

The rearrangement joins TRBV18 to TRBJ2-3, with D possibly TRBD2 on 6 matching bases. Germline CDR1 and CDR2: KGHSH and LQKENI. V was cut by 3 bases and J by 6 bases, with 13 bases left in between. This CDR3 comprises 14 residues. The CDR3 is CASSPPWGDDTQYF. The CDR3 coding sequence is TGTGCCAGCTCACCCCCGTGGGGGGATGATACGCAGTATTTT.

The chain recombines TRBV9 with TRBJ2-7; no reliable D call. Trimming took 3 bases from V and 0 from J, leaving 13 bases between them. This CDR3 region has 15 residues. Per germline, CDR1 SGDLS and CDR2 YYNGEE. The CDR3 coding sequence is TGTGCCAGCAGCGGTAACGCGGATAGCTCCTACGAGCAGTACTTC. It codes for CASSGNADSSYEQYF.

The chain joins TRBV7-2 to TRBJ2-7, with 10 bases identical to TRBD2. V dropped 6 bases and J dropped 4; count of bases not matched to a gene: 9. This CDR3 spans 15 amino acids. Germline V gene lookup returns CDR1 SGHTA and CDR2 FQGNSA. CDR3 coding DNA: TGTGCCAGCAGTCCTTTTAGCGGGGGGATTTACGAGCAGTACTTC. Encoded protein: CASSPFSGGIYEQYF.

The chain carries TRBV5-1 and TRBJ2-1, with TRBD2 matching over 7 bases. The CDR3 length is 14 residues. After removal of 4 bases from V and 3 bases from J, the junction contained 4 bases not matched to a gene. The germline V gene has CDR1 SGHRS and CDR2 YFSETQ. CDR3 loop: CASSTLADYNEQFF. CDR3 nucleotides: TGCGCCAGCAGCACGCTAGCGGACTACAATGAGCAGTTCTTC.

V is TRBV27 and J is TRBJ1-4, with a tentative D call TRBD1 (6 bases). Trimming cost V 4 bases and J 7 bases, with 16 bases left between them. Looked up from germline, CDR1 is MNHEY and CDR2 is SMNVEV (reference sequence). The CDR3 sequence is 15 residues long. In DNA, the CDR3 is TGTGCCAGCAGTTCTTCAGGGGAGAGTGCTGAAAAACTGTTTTTT. It translates to CASSSSGESAEKLFF.

This chain connects TRBV6-5 to TRBJ2-2; 7 bases fit TRBD2. From germline, CDR1 is MNHEY and CDR2 SVGAGI. V dropped 2 bases and J dropped 7; count of bases not matched to a gene: 7. The CDR3 covers 15 residues. The CDR3: CASSYGRARSGELFF. The CDR3 DNA is TGTGCCAGCAGTTACGGGAGGGCCAGAAGCGGGGAGCTGTTTTTT.

The chain uses TRBV6-5 and TRBJ1-1; 9 bases are shared with TRBD1. Unmatched junction bases numbered 5, after V lost 4 bases and J lost 5 bases. CDR1 is MNHEY and CDR2 is SVGAGI in the germline V gene. The CDR3 totals 14 residues. The CDR3 region has the DNA TGTGCCAGCAGTTCCGGGACAGGGTTAACTGAAGCTTTCTTT. It is translated as CASSSGTGLTEAFF.

This clone was picked up one time. The rearrangement links TRBV10-3 to TRBJ2-2; weak D call: TRBD1 (6 bases). Germline V lookup: CDR1 ENHRY, CDR2 SYGVKD. CDR3 length: 14 amino acids. V lost 7 bases to trimming and J lost 0 bases, with 9 bases between them. The CDR3 spells CAITRGPNTGELFF. DNA of the CDR3: TGTGCCATCACCAGGGGCCCGAACACCGGGGAGCTGTTTTTT.

J is TRBJ1-1 and V is TRBV5-1; tentatively, D is TRBD1 (6 bases). The V and J ends lost 4 bases and 4 bases respectively, with 11 bases between them. Germline CDR1 is SGHRS and CDR2 is YFSETQ. This CDR3 contains 13 residues. This chain's CDR3 is CASSEGVGTEAFF. Here the CDR3 DNA reads TGCGCCAGCAGCGAGGGGGTTGGCACTGAAGCTTTCTTT.

The chain recombines TRBV11-2 with TRBJ2-7; D may be TRBD2 (6 bases). Germline-derived CDR1 and CDR2 are SGHAT and FQNNGV. The CDR3 is made up of 13 amino acids. Trimming stripped 4 bases from V and 7 bases from J, with 14 bases between. The CDR3 protein is CASSSGGEREQYF. In DNA, the CDR3 is TGTGCCAGCAGCTCTGGAGGGGAAAGGGAGCAGTACTTC.

This clone was counted a few times. This rearrangement joins TRBV28 to TRBJ2-7, with 9 bases identical to TRBD1. The CDR3 loop spans 15 amino acids. Germline V CDR1 and CDR2: MDHEN, SYDVKM. Germline trimming cut 4 bases from V and 3 bases from J; bases unmatched to any gene: 7. The CDR3 DNA reads TGTGCCAGCAGTTCGGCCGGGACAGGGTACTACGAGCAGTACTTC. Protein product: CASSSAGTGYYEQYF.

In regard to this clone: One end of the junction is discordant with germline, which a read error may explain. The gene calls are TRBV7-7 and TRBJ2-2; 8 nucleotides line up with TRBD1. Germline assignment: CDR1 SSHAT and CDR2 FNYEAQ (reference sequence). This CDR3 has 15 amino acids. CDR3 in DNA: TGTGCTAGCAGCTTGAGGACAGGGAAGACCGGGAAGCTGTTTTTT. Translating gives CASSLRTGKTGKLFF.

The chain recombines TRBV28 with TRBJ2-7, with D tentatively TRBD2 (6 bases). Germline CDR1 MDHEN, CDR2 SYDVKM. The CDR3 loop spans 13 amino acids. V was pared by 5 bases and J by 6 bases, with 14 bases between. The chain's CDR3 is CASSDVTSVEQYF. For the CDR3, the DNA is TGTGCCAGCAGTGACGTGACTAGTGTCGAGCAGTACTTC.

This clone was counted once. CDR3 amino acids: CATSVRGVVDEQYF. CDR3 nucleotides: TGTGCCACCAGCGTCAGGGGGGTTGTGGACGAGCAGTACTTC. The V call is TRBV15, the J call TRBJ2-7, with D perhaps matching TRBD1 (7 bases). The CDR3 is made up of 14 amino acids. The germline V gene has CDR1 LNHNV and CDR2 YYDKDF (reference sequence). V was cut by 5 bases and J by 5 bases, with 16 bases left in between.

The chain recombines TRBV19 with TRBJ2-1, with 10 nucleotides matching TRBD2. The V and J ends lost 4 bases and 0 bases, in that order; junction bases with no gene match: 15. CDR1 LNHDA and CDR2 SQIVND come from the germline V gene (reference sequence). The CDR3 spans 20 residues. The CDR3 bases are TGTGCCAGTAGTACTAGCGGGAGATCCTCCACCCCAAGCTCCTACAATGAGCAGTTCTTC. Translating it yields CASSTSGRSSTPSSYNEQFF.

The chain combines TRBV6-1 with TRBJ2-7; tentative D call: TRBD2 (5 bases). Trimming took 0 bases from V and 7 from J, leaving 13 bases between them. Germline CDR1 is MNHNS and CDR2 is SASEGT. The CDR3 sequence is 14 residues long. The CDR3 DNA is TGTGCCAGCAGTGAAGCTCCGGAAGGCGGGGAGCAGTACTTC. This sequence encodes CASSEAPEGGEQYF.

Comment on this clone: Compared with germline, one end of the junction differs, possibly owing to a read error. The chain combines TRBV7-2 with TRBJ1-4; D is undetermined. This CDR3 spans 14 amino acids. Germline CDR1 reads SGHTA; CDR2 reads FQGNSA. The DNA of the CDR3 is TGTGCCAGCAGCTTCCGGGAAACTCATGAAAAACTGTTTTTT. Amino acids: CASSFRETHEKLFF.

The rearrangement links TRBV11-3 to TRBJ1-5, with D unresolved. Germline CDR1 and CDR2: SGHNT and YENEEA. The CDR3 is made up of 13 amino acids. Trimming stripped 1 base from V and 5 bases from J, with 6 bases between. DNA of the CDR3: TGTGCCAGCAGCTTAGGCGGGGATCAGCCCCAGCATTTT. It yields the protein CASSLGGDQPQHF.